The clone carrying this T cell receptor (beta chain) appeared a few times. No antigen is known for it. TCRdb's copy holds only in-frame clones and misses some; the assay was immunoSEQ multiplex PCR. The sample carries 65,000 or so clones, roughly nine tenths recorded once. The data originate from a study of lymphopenia after photon versus proton radiotherapy. General study points: Proton therapy kept repertoires fairly stable, unlike photons, which gained effector/memory cells. Larger post-nadir TCR diversity loss correlated inversely with survival in deceased patients. Post-nadir diversity loss with photons came from oligoclonal expansion, particularly CD8+ Temra cells.

This clonotype was obtained from an older man with esophageal cancer. The sample consisted of peripheral blood, taken from a patient treated with proton-based radiotherapy.

This chain's CDR3 is CASSLSGWELFF. DNA of the CDR3: TGTGCCAGCAGTTTATCAGGTTGGGAGCTGTTTTTT. J is TRBJ2-2 and V is TRBV27; D is unclear. The CDR3 contains 12 residues. V dropped 0 bases and J dropped 9 bases, with 5 bases sitting between them. The germline gives CDR1 MNHEY, CDR2 SMNVEV (reference sequence).